Presented here are 2 T cell receptor beta chains from one specimen sequenced in a study of prognosis after radiotherapy for stage I lung cancer. Amplicons of TCR beta CDR3 were generated from genomic DNA by two-round multiplex PCR. Primers were specific to each TRBV and TRBJ gene in first-round PCR. In TCRdb, the multiplex PCR reads were re-called with MiXCR into one record per CDR3 protein. The sample records roughly 38,000 distinct CDR3 sequences, roughly 25% being singletons. Specimen: PBMCs, collected before or after stereotactic body radiation therapy (not recorded which). These receptors were collected from a donor of 50 years or more with non-small cell lung cancer.

V is TRBV10-3 and J is TRBJ1-5; D might be TRBD1 (5 bases). The CDR3 spans 13 residues. The germline V gene has CDR1 ENHRY and CDR2 SYGVKD. Deletions cut 3 bases from V and 7 bases from J, with 10 bases between. The CDR3 reads CAISDRDGQPQHF. In DNA form, the CDR3 reads TGTGCCATCAGTGACAGGGACGGGCAGCCCCAGCATTTT.

In this sample, this clonotype turned up many times. Here the CDR3 DNA reads TGCAGTGCTAGGGGGGGCTCTGGAGGGAATCAGCCCCAGCATTTT. Its protein is CSARGGSGGNQPQHF. This chain links TRBV20-1 with TRBJ1-5, with D perhaps matching TRBD1 (6 bases). The ends were cut back, 3 bases at V and 4 bases at J, with 16 bases in the middle. CDR3 length: 15 residues. Germline-derived CDR1 and CDR2 are DFQATT and SNEGSKA (reference sequence).